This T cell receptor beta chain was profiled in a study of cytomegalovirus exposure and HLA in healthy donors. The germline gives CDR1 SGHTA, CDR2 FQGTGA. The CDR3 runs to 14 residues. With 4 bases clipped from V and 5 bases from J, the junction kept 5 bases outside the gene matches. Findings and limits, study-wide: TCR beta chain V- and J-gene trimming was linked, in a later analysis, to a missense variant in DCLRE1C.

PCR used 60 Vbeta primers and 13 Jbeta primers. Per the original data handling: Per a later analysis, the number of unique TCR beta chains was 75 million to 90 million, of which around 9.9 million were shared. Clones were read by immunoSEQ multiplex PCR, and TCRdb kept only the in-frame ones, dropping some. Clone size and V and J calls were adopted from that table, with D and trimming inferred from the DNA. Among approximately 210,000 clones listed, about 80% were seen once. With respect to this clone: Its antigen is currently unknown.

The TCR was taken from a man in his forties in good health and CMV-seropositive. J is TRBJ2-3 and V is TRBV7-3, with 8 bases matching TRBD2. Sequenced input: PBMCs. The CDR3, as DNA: TGTGCCAGCAGCTATGCGGGAGGAAGAGATACGCAGTATTTT. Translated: CASSYAGGRDTQYF.